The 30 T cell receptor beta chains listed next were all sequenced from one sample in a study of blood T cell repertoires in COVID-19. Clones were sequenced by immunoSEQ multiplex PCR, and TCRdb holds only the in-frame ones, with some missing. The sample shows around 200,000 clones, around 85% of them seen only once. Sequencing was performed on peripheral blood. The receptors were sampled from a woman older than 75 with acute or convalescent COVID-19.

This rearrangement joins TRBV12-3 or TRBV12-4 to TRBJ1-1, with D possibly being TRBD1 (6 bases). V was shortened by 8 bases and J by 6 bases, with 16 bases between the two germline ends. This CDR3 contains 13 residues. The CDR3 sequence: CASARLQGPEAFF. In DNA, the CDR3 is TGTGCCAGCGCGAGACTACAGGGACCTGAAGCTTTCTTT.

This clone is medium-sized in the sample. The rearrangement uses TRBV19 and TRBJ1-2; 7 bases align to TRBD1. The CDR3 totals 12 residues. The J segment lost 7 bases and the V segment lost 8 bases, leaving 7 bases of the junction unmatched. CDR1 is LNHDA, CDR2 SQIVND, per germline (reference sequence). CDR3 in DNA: TGTGCCAGTTACGACAGGGTACGTGGCTACACCTTC. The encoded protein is CASYDRVRGYTF.

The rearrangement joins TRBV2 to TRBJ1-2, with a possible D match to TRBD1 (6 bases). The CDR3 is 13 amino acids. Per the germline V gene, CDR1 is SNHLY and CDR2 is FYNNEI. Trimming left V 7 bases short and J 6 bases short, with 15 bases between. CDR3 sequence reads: CASTSQGSDGYTF. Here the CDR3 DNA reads TGTGCCAGCACGTCACAGGGCTCGGATGGCTACACCTTC. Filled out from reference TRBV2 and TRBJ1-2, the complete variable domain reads EPEVTQTPSHQVTQMGQEVILRCVPISNHLYFYWYRQILGQKVEFLVSFYNNEISEKSEIFDDQFSVERPDGSNFTLKIRSTKLEDSAMYFCASTSQGSDGYTFGSGTRLTVV.

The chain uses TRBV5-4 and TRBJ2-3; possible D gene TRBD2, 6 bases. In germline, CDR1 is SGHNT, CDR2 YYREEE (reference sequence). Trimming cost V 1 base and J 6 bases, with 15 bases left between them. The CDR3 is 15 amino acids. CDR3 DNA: TGTGCCAGCAGCTTGTTCGCGGAGGCGGGGGATACGCAGTATTTT. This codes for CASSLFAEAGDTQYF.

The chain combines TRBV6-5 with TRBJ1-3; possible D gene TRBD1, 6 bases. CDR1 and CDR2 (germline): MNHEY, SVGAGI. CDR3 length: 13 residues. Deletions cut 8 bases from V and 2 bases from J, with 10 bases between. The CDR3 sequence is CASGRGTGNTIYF. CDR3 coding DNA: TGTGCCAGCGGAAGGGGGACTGGAAACACCATATATTTT.

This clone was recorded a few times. In nucleotides, the CDR3 is TGTGCCAGCAGCAAAGGTAGCTACGAGCAGTACTTC. The encoded protein is CASSKGSYEQYF. This sequence joins TRBV21-1 and TRBJ2-7; no check of the table's D call, TRBD2, against the DNA was made. TRBV21-1 counts as a pseudogene. This CDR3 contains 12 residues.

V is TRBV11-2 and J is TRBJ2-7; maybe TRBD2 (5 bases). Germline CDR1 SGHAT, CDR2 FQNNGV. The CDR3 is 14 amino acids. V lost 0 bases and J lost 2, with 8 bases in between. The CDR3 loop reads CASSLDRGTYEQYF. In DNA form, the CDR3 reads TGTGCCAGCAGCTTAGATCGGGGAACCTACGAGCAGTACTTC.

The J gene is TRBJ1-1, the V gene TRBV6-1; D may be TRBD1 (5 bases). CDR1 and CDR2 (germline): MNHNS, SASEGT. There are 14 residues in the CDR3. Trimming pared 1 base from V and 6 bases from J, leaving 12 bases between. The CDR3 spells CASSEVQVGAEAFF. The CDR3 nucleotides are TGTGCCAGCAGTGAAGTCCAGGTAGGGGCTGAAGCTTTCTTT.

The CDR3 spells CSVPRTSGMNTGELFF. The DNA for the CDR3 is TGCAGCGTCCCGCGGACTAGCGGGATGAACACCGGGGAGCTGTTTTTT. The chain carries TRBV29-1 and TRBJ2-2, with 12 bases that match TRBD2. Trimming took 6 bases from V and 1 from J; bases not matched to a gene: 6. The germline V gene has CDR1 SQVTM and CDR2 ANQGSEA. The CDR3 length is 16 residues.

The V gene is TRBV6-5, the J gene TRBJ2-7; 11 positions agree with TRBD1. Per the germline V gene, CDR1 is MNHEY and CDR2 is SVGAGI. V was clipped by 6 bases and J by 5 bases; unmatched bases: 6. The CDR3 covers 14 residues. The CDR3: CASSPRTGGHEQYF. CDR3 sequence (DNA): TGTGCCAGCAGCCCCCGGACAGGGGGCCACGAGCAGTACTTC.

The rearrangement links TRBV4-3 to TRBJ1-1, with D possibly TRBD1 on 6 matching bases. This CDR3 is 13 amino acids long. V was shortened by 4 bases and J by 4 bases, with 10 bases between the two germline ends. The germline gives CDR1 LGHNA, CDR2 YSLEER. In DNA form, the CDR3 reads TGCGCCAGCAGCCCAACAGGGAGCACTGAAGCTTTCTTT. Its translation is CASSPTGSTEAFF.

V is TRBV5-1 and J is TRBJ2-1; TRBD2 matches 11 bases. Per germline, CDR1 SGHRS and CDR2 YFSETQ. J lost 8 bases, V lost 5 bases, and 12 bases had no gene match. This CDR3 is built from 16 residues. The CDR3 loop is CASRGGSGRAEDEQFF. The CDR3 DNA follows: TGCGCCAGCAGGGGGGGTAGCGGGAGGGCAGAGGATGAGCAGTTCTTC.

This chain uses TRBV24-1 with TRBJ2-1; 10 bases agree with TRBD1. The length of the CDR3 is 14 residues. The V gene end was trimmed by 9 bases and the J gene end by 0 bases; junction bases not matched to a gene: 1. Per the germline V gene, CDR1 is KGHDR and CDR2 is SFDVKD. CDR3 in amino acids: CATGQGGSYNEQFF. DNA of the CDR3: TGTGCCACCGGACAGGGGGGCTCCTACAATGAGCAGTTCTTC.

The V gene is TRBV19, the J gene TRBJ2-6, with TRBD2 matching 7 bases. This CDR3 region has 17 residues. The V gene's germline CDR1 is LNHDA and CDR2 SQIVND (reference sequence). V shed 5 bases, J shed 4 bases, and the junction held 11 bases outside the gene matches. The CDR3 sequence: CASSPGGSVIGANVLTF. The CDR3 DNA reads TGTGCCAGTAGTCCGGGGGGTTCAGTGATCGGGGCCAACGTCCTGACTTTC.

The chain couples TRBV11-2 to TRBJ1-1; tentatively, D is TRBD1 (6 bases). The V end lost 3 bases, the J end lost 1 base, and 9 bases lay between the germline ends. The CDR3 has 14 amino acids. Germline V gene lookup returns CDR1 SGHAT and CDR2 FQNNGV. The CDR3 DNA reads TGTGCCAGCAGCTTTGGGGGCTCGAACACTGAAGCTTTCTTT. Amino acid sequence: CASSFGGSNTEAFF.

The CDR3 DNA sequence: TGTGCCAGCAGTTTACGCCAGGGGGCTTCATCTTATTCACCCCTCCACTTT. It codes for CASSLRQGASSYSPLHF. The rearrangement joins TRBV27 to TRBJ1-6; 8 bases line up with TRBD1. This CDR3 has 17 amino acids. V gave up 2 bases and J gave up 8 bases; unmatched junction bases: 11. Germline CDR1 MNHEY, CDR2 SMNVEV (reference sequence).

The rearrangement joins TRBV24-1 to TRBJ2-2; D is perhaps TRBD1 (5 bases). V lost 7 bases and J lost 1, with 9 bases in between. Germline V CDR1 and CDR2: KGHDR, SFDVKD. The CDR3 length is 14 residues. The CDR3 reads CATRATENTGELFF. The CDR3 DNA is TGTGCCACCAGGGCGACAGAGAACACCGGGGAGCTGTTTTTT.

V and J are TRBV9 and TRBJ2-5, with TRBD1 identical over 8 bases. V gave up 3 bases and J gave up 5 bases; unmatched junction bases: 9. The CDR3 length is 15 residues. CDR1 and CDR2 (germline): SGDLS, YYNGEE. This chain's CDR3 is CASSGTGNQGETQYF. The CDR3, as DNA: TGTGCCAGCAGCGGGACAGGGAATCAGGGGGAGACCCAGTACTTC.

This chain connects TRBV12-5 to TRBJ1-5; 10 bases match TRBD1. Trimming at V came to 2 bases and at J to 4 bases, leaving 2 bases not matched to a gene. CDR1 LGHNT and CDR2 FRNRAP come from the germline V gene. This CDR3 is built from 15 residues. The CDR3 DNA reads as TGTGCTAGTGGTTTGTCGGGACAGGGGAATCAGCCCCAGCATTTT. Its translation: CASGLSGQGNQPQHF.

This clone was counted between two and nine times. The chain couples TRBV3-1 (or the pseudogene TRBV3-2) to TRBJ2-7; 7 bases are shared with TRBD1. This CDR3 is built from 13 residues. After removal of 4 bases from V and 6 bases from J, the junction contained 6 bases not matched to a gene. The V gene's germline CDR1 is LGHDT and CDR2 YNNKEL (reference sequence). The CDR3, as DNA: TGTGCCAGCAGCCCTTTGGACAGGCCCGAGCAGTACTTC. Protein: CASSPLDRPEQYF.

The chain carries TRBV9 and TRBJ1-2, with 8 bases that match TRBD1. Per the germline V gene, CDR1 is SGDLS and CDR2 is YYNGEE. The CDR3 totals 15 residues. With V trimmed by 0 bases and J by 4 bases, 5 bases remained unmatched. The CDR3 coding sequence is TGTGCCAGCAGCGTAGGACAGGGGAGCGGCTATGGCTACACCTTC. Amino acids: CASSVGQGSGYGYTF.

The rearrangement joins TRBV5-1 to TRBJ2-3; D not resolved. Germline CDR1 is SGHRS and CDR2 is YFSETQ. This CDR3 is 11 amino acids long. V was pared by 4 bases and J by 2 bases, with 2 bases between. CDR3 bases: TGCGCCAGCAGCCTCACAGATACGCAGTATTTT. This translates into CASSLTDTQYF.

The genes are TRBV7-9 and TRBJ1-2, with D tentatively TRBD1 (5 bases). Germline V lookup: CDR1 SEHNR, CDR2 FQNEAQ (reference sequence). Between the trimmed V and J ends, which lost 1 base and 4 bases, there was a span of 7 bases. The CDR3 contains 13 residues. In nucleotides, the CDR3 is TGTGCCAGCAGCTTAGAGACAGTCTATGGCTACACCTTC. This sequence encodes CASSLETVYGYTF.

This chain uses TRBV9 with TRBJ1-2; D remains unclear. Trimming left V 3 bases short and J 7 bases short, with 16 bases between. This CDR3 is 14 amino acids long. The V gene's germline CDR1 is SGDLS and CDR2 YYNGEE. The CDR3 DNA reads TGTGCCAGCAGCGCTATGGCAGGCCTTGGTGGCTACACCTTC. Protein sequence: CASSAMAGLGGYTF.

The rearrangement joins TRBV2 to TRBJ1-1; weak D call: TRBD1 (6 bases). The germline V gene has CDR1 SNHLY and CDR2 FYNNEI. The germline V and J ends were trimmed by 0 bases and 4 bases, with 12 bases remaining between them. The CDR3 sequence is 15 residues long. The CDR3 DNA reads TGTGCCAGCAGTGAAGCGCAGGGGACGGGCACTGAAGCTTTCTTT. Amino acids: CASSEAQGTGTEAFF.

CDR3 DNA sequence: TGTGCCAGCAGCTCGTACAGGGCTTATGAAGCTTTCTTT. As protein: CASSSYRAYEAFF. V gene TRBV5-6 combines with J gene TRBJ1-1, with D perhaps TRBD1 (6 bases). CDR1 and CDR2 (germline): SGHDT, YYEEEE. The V and J ends lost 3 bases and 7 bases respectively, with 13 bases between them. The CDR3 sequence is 13 residues long. The whole variable domain, remainder taken from reference TRBV5-6 and TRBJ1-1, is DAGVTQSPTHLIKTRGQQVTLRCSPKSGHDTVSWYQQALGQGPQFIFQYYEEEERQRGNFPDRFSGHQFPNYSSELNVNALLLGDSALYLCASSSYRAYEAFFGQGTRLTVV.

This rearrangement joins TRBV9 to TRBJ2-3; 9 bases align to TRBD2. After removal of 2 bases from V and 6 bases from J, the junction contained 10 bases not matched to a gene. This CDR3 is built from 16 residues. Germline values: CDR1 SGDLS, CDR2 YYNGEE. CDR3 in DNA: TGTGCCAGCAGCGTGACCGGGACTAGCAGGAAGGATACGCAGTATTTT. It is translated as CASSVTGTSRKDTQYF. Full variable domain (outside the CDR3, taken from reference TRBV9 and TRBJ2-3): DSGVTQTPKHLITATGQRVTLRCSPRSGDLSVYWYQQSLDQGLQFLIQYYNGEERAKGNILERFSAQQFPDLHSELNLSSLELGDSALYFCASSVTGTSRKDTQYFGPGTRLTVL.

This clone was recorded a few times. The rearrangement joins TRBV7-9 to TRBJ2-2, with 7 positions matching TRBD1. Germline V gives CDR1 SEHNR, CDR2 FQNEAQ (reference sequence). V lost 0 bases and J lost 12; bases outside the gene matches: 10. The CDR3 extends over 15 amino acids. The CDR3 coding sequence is TGTGCCAGCAGCTTAGCTTCGGGGCAGGGGGAAAAGCTGTTTTTT. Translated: CASSLASGQGEKLFF.

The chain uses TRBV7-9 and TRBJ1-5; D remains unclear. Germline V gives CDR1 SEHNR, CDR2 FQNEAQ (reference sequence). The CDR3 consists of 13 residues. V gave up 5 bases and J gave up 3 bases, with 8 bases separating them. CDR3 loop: CASSPGNNQPQHF. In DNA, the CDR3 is TGTGCCAGCAGCCCGGGGAACAATCAGCCCCAGCATTTT.

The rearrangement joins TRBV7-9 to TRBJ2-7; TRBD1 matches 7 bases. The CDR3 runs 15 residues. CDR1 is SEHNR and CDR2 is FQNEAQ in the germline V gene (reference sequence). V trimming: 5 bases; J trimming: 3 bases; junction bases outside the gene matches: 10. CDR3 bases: TGTGCCAGCAGCCCCCAATGGGGGACAGACTACGAGCAGTACTTC. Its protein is CASSPQWGTDYEQYF.